This T cell receptor (beta chain) is drawn from a study of breast tumors, draining lymph nodes, adjacent tissues. TCRdb processed the multiplex PCR reads anew with MiXCR; each CDR3 protein has one entry. Seen here are under 20,000 distinct CDR3 sequences, less than 75% observed once, and the top ten hold approximately 20%. Overall study results and limits: Tumors had less TCR diversity than lymph nodes, more than nontumor tissue.

Concerning this clonotype itself: What it recognizes is unknown.

The CDR3 runs to 14 residues. Trimming took 4 bases from V and 0 from J, leaving 4 bases between them. The germline gives CDR1 SGHDN, CDR2 FVKESK. This clonotype originated in a female donor with breast cancer. Some clones in this sample may be carry-over from other donors' samples. The chain has TRBV14 and TRBJ2-6; unclear D gene. Material for sequencing was tumor-adjacent breast tissue. As DNA, the CDR3 is TGTGCCAGCAGCCTGTACTCTGGGGCCAACGTCCTGACTTTC. It is translated as CASSLYSGANVLTF.